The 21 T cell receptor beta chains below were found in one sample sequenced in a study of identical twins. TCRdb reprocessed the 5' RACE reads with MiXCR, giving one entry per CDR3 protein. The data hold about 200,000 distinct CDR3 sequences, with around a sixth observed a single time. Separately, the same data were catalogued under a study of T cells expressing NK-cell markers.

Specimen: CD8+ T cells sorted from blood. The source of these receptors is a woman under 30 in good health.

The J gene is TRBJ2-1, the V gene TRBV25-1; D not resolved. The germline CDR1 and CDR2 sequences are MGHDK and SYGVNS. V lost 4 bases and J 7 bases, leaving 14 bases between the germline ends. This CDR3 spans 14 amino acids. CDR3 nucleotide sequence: TGTGCCAGCAGTGCAAGCCGGTTCGGGAATGAGCAGTTCTTC. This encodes CASSASRFGNEQFF.

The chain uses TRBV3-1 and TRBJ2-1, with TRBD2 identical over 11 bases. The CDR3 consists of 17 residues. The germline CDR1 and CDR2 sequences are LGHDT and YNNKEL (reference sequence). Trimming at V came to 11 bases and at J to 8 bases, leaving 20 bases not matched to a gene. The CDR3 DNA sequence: TGTGCCTCCAGCTTCTACGCACTAGCGGGAGTCGGCGATGAGCAGTTCTTC. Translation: CASSFYALAGVGDEQFF.

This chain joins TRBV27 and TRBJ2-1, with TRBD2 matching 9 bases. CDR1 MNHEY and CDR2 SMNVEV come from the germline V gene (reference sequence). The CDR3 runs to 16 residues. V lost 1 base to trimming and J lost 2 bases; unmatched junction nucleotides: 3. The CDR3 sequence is CASSLYASGTYNEQFF. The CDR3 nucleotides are TGTGCCAGCAGTTTATATGCTAGCGGGACCTACAATGAGCAGTTCTTC.

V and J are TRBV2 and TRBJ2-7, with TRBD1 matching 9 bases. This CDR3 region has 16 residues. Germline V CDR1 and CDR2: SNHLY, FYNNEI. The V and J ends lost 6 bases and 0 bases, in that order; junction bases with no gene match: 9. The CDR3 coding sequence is TGTGCCAGCAGCGTTCCCCGACAGGGGGACTCCTACGAGCAGTACTTC. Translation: CASSVPRQGDSYEQYF.

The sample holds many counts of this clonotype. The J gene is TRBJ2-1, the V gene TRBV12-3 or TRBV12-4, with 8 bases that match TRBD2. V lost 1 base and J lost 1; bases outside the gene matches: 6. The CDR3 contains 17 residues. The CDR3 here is CASSLEGLAGSYNEQFF. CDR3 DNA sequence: TGTGCCAGCAGTTTAGAGGGATTAGCGGGGTCCTACAATGAGCAGTTCTTC.

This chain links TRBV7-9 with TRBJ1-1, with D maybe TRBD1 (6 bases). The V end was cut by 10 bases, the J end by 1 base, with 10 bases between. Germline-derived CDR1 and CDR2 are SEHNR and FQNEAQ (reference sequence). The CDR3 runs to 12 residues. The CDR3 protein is CAIPGQNTEAFF. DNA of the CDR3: TGTGCCATCCCGGGACAGAACACTGAAGCTTTCTTT.

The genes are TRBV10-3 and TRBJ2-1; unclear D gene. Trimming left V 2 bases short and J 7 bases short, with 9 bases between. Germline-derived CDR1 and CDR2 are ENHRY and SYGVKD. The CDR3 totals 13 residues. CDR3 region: CAISETWGNEQFF. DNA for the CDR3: TGTGCCATCAGTGAGACGTGGGGTAATGAGCAGTTCTTC.

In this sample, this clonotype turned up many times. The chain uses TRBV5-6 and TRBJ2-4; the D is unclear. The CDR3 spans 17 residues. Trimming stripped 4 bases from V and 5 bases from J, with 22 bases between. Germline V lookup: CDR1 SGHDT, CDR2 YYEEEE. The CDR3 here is CASSRPPPLKAQNIQYF. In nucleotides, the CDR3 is TGTGCCAGCAGCCGGCCCCCACCACTTAAGGCCCAAAACATTCAGTACTTC.

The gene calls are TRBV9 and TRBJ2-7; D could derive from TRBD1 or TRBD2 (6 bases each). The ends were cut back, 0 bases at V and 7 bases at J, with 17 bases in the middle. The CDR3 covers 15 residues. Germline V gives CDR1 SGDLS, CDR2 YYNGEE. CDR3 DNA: TGTGCCAGCAGCGTAGGAGGGGGGCCCTCGCAGGAGCAGTACTTC. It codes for CASSVGGGPSQEQYF.

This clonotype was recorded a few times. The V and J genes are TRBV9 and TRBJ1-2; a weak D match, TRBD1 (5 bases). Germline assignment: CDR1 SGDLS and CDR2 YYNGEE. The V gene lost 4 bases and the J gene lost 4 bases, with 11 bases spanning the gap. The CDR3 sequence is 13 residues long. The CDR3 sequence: CASSTGTPYGYTF. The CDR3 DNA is TGTGCCAGCAGCACCGGGACCCCCTATGGCTACACCTTC.

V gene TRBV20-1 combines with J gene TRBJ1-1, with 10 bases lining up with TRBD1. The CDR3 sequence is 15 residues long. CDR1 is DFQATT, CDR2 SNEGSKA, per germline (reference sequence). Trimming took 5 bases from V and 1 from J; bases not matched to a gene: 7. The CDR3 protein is CSAPGQGEENTEAFF. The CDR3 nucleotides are TGCAGTGCTCCCGGACAGGGGGAAGAGAACACTGAAGCTTTCTTT.

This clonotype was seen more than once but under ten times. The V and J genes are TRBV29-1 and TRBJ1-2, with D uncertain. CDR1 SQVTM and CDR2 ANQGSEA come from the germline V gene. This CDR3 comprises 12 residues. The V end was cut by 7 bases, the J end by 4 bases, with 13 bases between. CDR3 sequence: CSAWGETYGYTF. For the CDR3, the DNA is TGCAGCGCCTGGGGAGAAACCTATGGCTACACCTTC.

CDR3 protein: CASSPPTRDRPSYEQYF. CDR3 coding DNA: TGTGCCAGCAGCCCCCCTACGCGGGACCGACCCTCCTACGAGCAGTACTTC. J is TRBJ2-7 and V is TRBV7-9; a weak D match, TRBD2 (6 bases). Trimming took 5 bases from V and 0 from J, leaving 20 bases between them. CDR3 length: 17 amino acids. Germline values: CDR1 SEHNR, CDR2 FQNEAQ (reference sequence).

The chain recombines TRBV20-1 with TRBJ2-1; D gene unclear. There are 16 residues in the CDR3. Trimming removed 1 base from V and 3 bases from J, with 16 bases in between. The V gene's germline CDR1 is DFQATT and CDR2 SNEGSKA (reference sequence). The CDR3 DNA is TGCAGTGCTAGAGGAGAAGGCTGGTGGAGCTACAATGAGCAGTTCTTC. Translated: CSARGEGWWSYNEQFF.

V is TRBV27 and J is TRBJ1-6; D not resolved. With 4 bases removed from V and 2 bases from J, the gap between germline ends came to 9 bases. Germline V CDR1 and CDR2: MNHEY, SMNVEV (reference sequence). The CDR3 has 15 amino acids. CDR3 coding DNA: TGTGCCAGCAGTTCTCTACTTGCCTATAATTCACCCCTCCACTTT. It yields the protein CASSSLLAYNSPLHF.

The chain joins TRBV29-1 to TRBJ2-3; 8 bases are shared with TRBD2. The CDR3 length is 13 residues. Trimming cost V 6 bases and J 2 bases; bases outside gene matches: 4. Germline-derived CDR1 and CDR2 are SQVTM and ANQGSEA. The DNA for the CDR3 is TGCAGCGTCCGCGGGGGGCCCACAGATACGCAGTATTTT. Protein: CSVRGGPTDTQYF.

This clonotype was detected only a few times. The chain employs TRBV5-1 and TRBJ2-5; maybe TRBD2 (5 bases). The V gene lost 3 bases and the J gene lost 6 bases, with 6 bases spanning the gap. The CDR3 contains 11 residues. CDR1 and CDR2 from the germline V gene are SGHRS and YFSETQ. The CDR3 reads CASSSTKTQYF. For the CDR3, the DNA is TGCGCCAGCAGCTCGACTAAGACCCAGTACTTC.

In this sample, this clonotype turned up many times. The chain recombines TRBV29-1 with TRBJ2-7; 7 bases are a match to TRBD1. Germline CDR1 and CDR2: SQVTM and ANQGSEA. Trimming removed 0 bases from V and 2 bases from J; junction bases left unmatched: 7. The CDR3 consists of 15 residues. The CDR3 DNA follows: TGCAGCGTTGAAGATCAGGGGACAGCCACCTACGAGCAGTACTTC. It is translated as CSVEDQGTATYEQYF.

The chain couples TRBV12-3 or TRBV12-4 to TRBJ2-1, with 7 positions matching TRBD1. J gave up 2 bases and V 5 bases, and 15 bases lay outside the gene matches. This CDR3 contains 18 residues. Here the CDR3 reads CASSPRTGRFGAYNEQFF. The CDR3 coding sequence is TGTGCCAGCAGTCCCCGGACAGGAAGGTTCGGGGCCTACAATGAGCAGTTCTTC.

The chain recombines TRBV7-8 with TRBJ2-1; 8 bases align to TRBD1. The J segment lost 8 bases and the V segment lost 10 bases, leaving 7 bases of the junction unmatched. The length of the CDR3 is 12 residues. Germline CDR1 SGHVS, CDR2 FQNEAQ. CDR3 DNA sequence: TGTGCCAACGGACAGGGTAGGGATGAGCAGTTCTTC. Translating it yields CANGQGRDEQFF.

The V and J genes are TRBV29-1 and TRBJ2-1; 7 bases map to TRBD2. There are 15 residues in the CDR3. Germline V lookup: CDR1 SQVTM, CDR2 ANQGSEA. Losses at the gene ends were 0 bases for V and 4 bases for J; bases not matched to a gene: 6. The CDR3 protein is CSVEDLAERYNEQFF. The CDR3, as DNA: TGCAGCGTTGAAGATCTAGCGGAGAGATACAATGAGCAGTTCTTC.